The sequence of this T cell receptor (beta chain) was determined in a study of cytomegalovirus exposure and HLA in healthy donors. As for the study in general: Unique TCR beta sequences numbering about 100 million came from around 180 million T cells in an earlier analysis. Regarding the study as a whole: Within an earlier analysis, most TCR beta V segments proved productive either about 90% or about 30% of the time. A later analysis linked a missense DCLRE1C variant to TCR beta V- and J-gene trimming. HLA restriction was apparent for most CMV-associated TCR beta chains in a later analysis.

The PCR ran on 60 Vbeta and 13 Jbeta primers. TCRdb's copy holds only in-frame clones and misses some; the assay was immunoSEQ multiplex PCR. The sample consists of some 140,000 clones, approximately 61% of them appearing once. This clone was picked up one time. Its matching antigen is unknown. V dropped 8 bases and J dropped 9; count of bases not matched to a gene: 4. Germline V gene sequence: CDR1 MNHEY, CDR2 SVGAGI. This CDR3 is 11 amino acids long. This chain connects TRBV6-5 to TRBJ2-1, with 7 bases lining up with TRBD2. Sequenced sample: PBMCs. The TCR was taken from a human donor in good health. CDR3 nucleotide sequence: TGTGCCAGCCATCGCGGGAGTGAGCAGTTCTTC. The encoded protein is CASHRGSEQFF.